This T cell receptor (beta chain) was found in a study of regulatory T cells in long-lasting Graves disease. Time point of the sample: newly diagnosed GD, antithyroid drugs for less than 3 months. PBMC RNA was the source of the TCR library. This clonotype came up many times. CDR3 regions were amplified by Arm-PCR using iRepertoire HTBI primers to build TCR beta libraries. TCRdb reprocessed the multiplex PCR reads via MiXCR and lists one record per CDR3 protein. This table has hundreds of thousands of distinct CDR3 sequences, around 17% appearing once. These same records also appear under a second study, on T cells in Graves' hyperthyroidism and ophthalmopathy.

The sequence derives from a woman in her 30s with Graves disease. Sequenced material: peripheral blood mononuclear cells (PBMCs), taken at new diagnosis, from a patient treated with antithyroid drugs.

The CDR3 DNA reads TGTGCCAGCAGTCCAAGGGGGTATAATCACGAGCAGTACTTC. Amino acid sequence: CASSPRGYNHEQYF. The chain recombines TRBV12-3 or TRBV12-4 with TRBJ2-7; perhaps TRBD1 as D (6 bases). Trimming cost V 5 bases and J 5 bases, with 16 bases left between them. The length of the CDR3 is 14 residues.